Shown below are 14 T cell receptor beta chains from a single sample sequenced in a study of T cell responses to AZD1222 COVID-19 vaccine. The protocol was immunoSEQ multiplex PCR, while the TCRdb copy is restricted to in-frame clones and leaves out a portion. The sample includes 100,000 or so clones, roughly 91% of them seen just once. This specimen consisted of peripheral blood, obtained on day 0 of AZD1222 vaccination. The receptor set was obtained from an adult in good health.

The CDR3 loop reads CASSWTRGDEQFF. CDR3 bases: TGTGCCAGCAGCTGGACTAGGGGGGATGAGCAGTTCTTC. J is TRBJ2-1 and V is TRBV11-2; D might be TRBD2 (7 bases). CDR1 SGHAT and CDR2 FQNNGV come from the germline V gene. The CDR3 spans 13 residues. Trimming pared 4 bases from V and 8 bases from J, leaving 12 bases between.

The gene calls are TRBV10-3 and TRBJ2-2; tentatively, D is TRBD1 (6 bases). The CDR3 is 13 residues long. Germline V gene data show CDR1 as ENHRY and CDR2 as SYGVKD. Deletions cut 10 bases from V and 0 bases from J, with 9 bases between. Here the CDR3 DNA reads TGTGCCACCGGGACATCGAACACCGGGGAGCTGTTTTTT. This gives the protein CATGTSNTGELFF.

The genes are TRBV7-6 and TRBJ2-1; no firm D call. CDR3 size: 11 residues. Trimming left V 5 bases short and J 5 bases short, with 4 bases between. The germline CDR1 and CDR2 sequences are SGHVS and FNYEAQ. The CDR3 loop is CASSLNNEQFF. The CDR3 bases are TGTGCCAGCAGCCTTAACAATGAGCAGTTCTTC.

This clone showed up just once. The chain joins TRBV5-1 to TRBJ2-3; D call uncertain. The V end was cut by 2 bases, the J end by 3 bases, with 4 bases between. Per germline, CDR1 SGHRS and CDR2 YFSETQ. The CDR3 consists of 12 residues. In DNA form, the CDR3 reads TGCGCCAGCAGCTTCGCGACAGATACGCAGTATTTT. Translation: CASSFATDTQYF.

The chain is built from TRBV6-5 and TRBJ1-5; 10 bases align to TRBD1. The V gene end was trimmed by 6 bases and the J gene end by 4 bases; junction bases not matched to a gene: 6. CDR3 length: 15 amino acids. The germline gives CDR1 MNHEY, CDR2 SVGAGI. CDR3 coding DNA: TGTGCCAGCAGCCTCGGGACAGGGGTTAATCAGCCCCAGCATTTT. This encodes CASSLGTGVNQPQHF.

This chain connects TRBV14 to TRBJ2-1; D remains ambiguous. Trimming stripped 4 bases from V and 9 bases from J, with 7 bases between. CDR1 SGHDN and CDR2 FVKESK come from the germline V gene. The CDR3 has 11 residues. CDR3 nucleotide sequence: TGTGCCAGCAGCCGGACGATTGAGCAGTTCTTC. Translated, it gives CASSRTIEQFF. The full variable domain, with the rest looked up from reference TRBV14 and TRBJ2-1, is EAGVTQFPSHSVIEKGQTVTLRCDPISGHDNLYWYRRVMGKEIKFLLHFVKESKQDESGMPNNRFLAERTGGTYSTLKVQPAELEDSGVYFCASSRTIEQFFGPGTRLTVL.

The rearrangement links TRBV28 to TRBJ1-2, with a tentative D call TRBD1 (5 bases). The V gene lost 5 bases and the J gene lost 0 bases, with 7 bases spanning the gap. The CDR3 is made up of 13 amino acids. Germline-derived CDR1 and CDR2 are MDHEN and SYDVKM. DNA of the CDR3: TGTGCCAGCAGTGGGGGAGCTAACTATGGCTACACCTTC. Translation gives CASSGGANYGYTF.

J is TRBJ1-5 and V is TRBV19; unclear D gene. Trimming shortened V by 2 bases and J by 5 bases, and 10 bases separated the two germline ends. CDR1 and CDR2 from the germline V gene are LNHDA and SQIVND (reference sequence). The CDR3 extends over 14 amino acids. DNA of the CDR3: TGTGCCAGTAGTATAATGAGGAGGGATCAGCCCCAGCATTTT. Residues: CASSIMRRDQPQHF.

This chain connects TRBV19 to TRBJ2-2; D is perhaps TRBD1 (5 bases). The CDR3 consists of 15 residues. V lost 5 bases to trimming and J lost 3 bases, with 13 bases between them. The germline gives CDR1 LNHDA, CDR2 SQIVND (reference sequence). CDR3 DNA: TGTGCCAGTAGTTCAGGGCTGGTGGACACCGGGGAGCTGTTTTTT. It specifies CASSSGLVDTGELFF.

This chain links TRBV30 with TRBJ1-6, with D unclear. The CDR3 runs 14 residues. Germline V gives CDR1 GTSNPN, CDR2 SVGIG (reference sequence). Trimming took 3 bases from V and 0 from J, leaving 6 bases between them. The CDR3 is CAWRQSSYNSPLHF. Here the CDR3 DNA reads TGTGCCTGGAGACAGAGCTCCTATAATTCACCCCTCCACTTT.

J is TRBJ2-7 and V is TRBV28; the D gene is possibly TRBD1 (5 bases). Trimming took 3 bases from V and 5 from J, leaving 8 bases between them. Germline V CDR1 and CDR2: MDHEN, SYDVKM. This CDR3 contains 12 residues. CDR3 sequence reads: CASSLTVNEQYF. The CDR3 bases are TGTGCCAGCAGTTTGACAGTCAACGAGCAGTACTTC.

This chain links TRBV5-1 with TRBJ2-1; perhaps TRBD1 as D (6 bases). The CDR3 sequence is 14 residues long. Germline V CDR1 and CDR2: SGHRS, YFSETQ. Trimming left V 0 bases short and J 4 bases short, with 8 bases between. The CDR3 spells CASSLEGQYNEQFF. The CDR3 DNA follows: TGCGCCAGCAGCTTGGAGGGACAATACAATGAGCAGTTCTTC. Full variable domain (rest looked up from reference TRBV5-1 and TRBJ2-1): KAGVTQTPRYLIKTRGQQVTLSCSPISGHRSVSWYQQTPGQGLQFLFEYFSETQRNKGNFPGRFSGRQFSNSRSEMNVSTLELGDSALYLCASSLEGQYNEQFFGPGTRLTVL.

The CDR3 is CASRLAGGPQYF. CDR3 nucleotides: TGTGCCTCCCGACTAGCGGGAGGCCCCCAGTACTTC. This rearrangement joins TRBV6-5 to TRBJ2-5, with 13 bases that match TRBD2. V gave up 11 bases and J gave up 9 bases; unmatched junction bases: 6. CDR3 size: 12 residues. Looked up from germline, CDR1 is MNHEY and CDR2 is SVGAGI.

This clone was recorded only once. The chain couples TRBV28 to TRBJ1-2; 8 nucleotides line up with TRBD1. Per germline, CDR1 MDHEN and CDR2 SYDVKM. With V trimmed by 2 bases and J by 7 bases, 9 bases remained unmatched. This CDR3 has 15 amino acids. The CDR3 loop reads CASSLADRGESGYTF. As DNA, the CDR3 is TGTGCCAGCAGTTTAGCCGACAGGGGAGAGAGTGGCTACACCTTC.